This TCR beta chain originates from a study of PD-L1 blockade in urothelial cancer. About the research overall: About 90% of the roughly 29 patients were men who had bladder-origin urothelial cancer. Specimens of blood held a median count of about 150,000 T cells.

TCRdb keeps only in-frame clones here, not all; method: immunoSEQ multiplex PCR. The sample yields 40,000 to 55,000 clones, 86% seen once. Germline V lookup: CDR1 SGHDT, CDR2 YYEEEE. Trimming shortened V by 0 bases and J by 3 bases, and 13 bases separated the two germline ends. The CDR3 length is 15 residues. Time point reported: pretreatment peripheral blood. Sample numbers ranged from 1 to 8 per patient, encompassing pretreatment and on-treatment collections. The J gene is TRBJ2-7, the V gene TRBV5-6; D is possibly TRBD1 (5 bases). The receptor was derived from a man aged 60 to 69 with urothelial cancer. The specimen comprised PBMCs, sampled around atezolizumab (anti-PD-L1) treatment. The CDR3 DNA reads as TGTGCCAGCAGCTTGGCCGGCCAGGGTGGCTACGAGCAGTACTTC. It specifies CASSLAGQGGYEQYF. The whole variable domain, remainder taken from reference TRBV5-6 and TRBJ2-7, is DAGVTQSPTHLIKTRGQQVTLRCSPKSGHDTVSWYQQALGQGPQFIFQYYEEEERQRGNFPDRFSGHQFPNYSSELNVNALLLGDSALYLCASSLAGQGGYEQYFGPGTRLTVT.